Below, 16 T cell receptor beta chains from the same sample are listed, as sequenced in a study of blood T cell repertoires in COVID-19. Sequencing used immunoSEQ multiplex PCR; TCRdb keeps in-frame clones, though not all of them. The repertoire holds around 40,000 clones, with around nine tenths as singletons. The specimen was peripheral blood. These receptors originate from a man over 45 with active COVID-19.

The chain recombines TRBV19 with TRBJ2-7; 7 nucleotides match TRBD2. Germline assignment: CDR1 LNHDA and CDR2 SQIVND (reference sequence). The V gene end was trimmed by 6 bases and the J gene end by 4 bases; junction bases not matched to a gene: 6. The CDR3 is 13 residues long. CDR3 region: CASSAGVFYEQYF. In nucleotides, the CDR3 is TGTGCCAGTAGCGCGGGAGTGTTTTACGAGCAGTACTTC. The entire variable domain, with the rest obtained from reference TRBV19 and TRBJ2-7, is as follows: DGGITQSPKYLFRKEGQNVTLSCEQNLNHDAMYWYRQDPGQGLRLIYYSQIVNDFQKGDIAEGYSVSREKKESFPLTVTSAQKNPTAFYLCASSAGVFYEQYFGPGTRLTVT.

This chain joins TRBV24-1 and TRBJ2-7; 9 bases fit TRBD1. Unmatched junction bases numbered 14, after V lost 4 bases and J lost 5 bases. The CDR3 is 17 amino acids. Germline values: CDR1 KGHDR, CDR2 SFDVKD. CDR3 in DNA: TGTGCCACCAGTGAGCAGCCCTCCACAGGGGGCTTCAACGAGCAGTACTTC. Translated: CATSEQPSTGGFNEQYF.

The J gene is TRBJ2-7, the V gene TRBV25-1, with 7 bases matching TRBD2. V shed 3 bases and J 7 bases; nucleotides not matched to a gene: 12. The germline V gene has CDR1 MGHDK and CDR2 SYGVNS. The CDR3 has 15 amino acids. The CDR3 DNA reads as TGTGCCAGCAGTGAGGATGGTGGGAGGGCCCAAGAGCAGTACTTC. This gives the protein CASSEDGGRAQEQYF.

The CDR3 DNA reads as TGTGCCAGTAGTGTCACTAGCGGGAGAGATTACGAGCAGTACTTC. This translates into CASSVTSGRDYEQYF. The chain has TRBV19 and TRBJ2-7; 11 bases map to TRBD2. V lost 5 bases and J lost 4; bases outside the gene matches: 7. Germline CDR1 is LNHDA and CDR2 is SQIVND (reference sequence). This CDR3 contains 15 residues. Combining the CDR3 with reference TRBV19 and TRBJ2-7 gives the whole variable domain DGGITQSPKYLFRKEGQNVTLSCEQNLNHDAMYWYRQDPGQGLRLIYYSQIVNDFQKGDIAEGYSVSREKKESFPLTVTSAQKNPTAFYLCASSVTSGRDYEQYFGPGTRLTVT.

The chain employs TRBV18 and TRBJ1-5, with a possible D match to TRBD1 (5 bases). The germline V gene encodes CDR1 KGHSH and CDR2 LQKENI. Trimming took off 2 bases at V and 5 bases at J, with 7 bases between the two ends. CDR3 length: 13 amino acids. The CDR3 region is CASSPKGDQPQHF. CDR3 nucleotides: TGTGCCAGCTCACCAAAAGGGGATCAGCCCCAGCATTTT.

The CDR3 is CASSLSLAVSDTQYF. CDR3 nucleotide sequence: TGTGCCAGCAGCTTGTCACTAGCAGTCTCAGATACGCAGTATTTT. The chain employs TRBV5-4 and TRBJ2-3, with a possible D match to TRBD2 (6 bases). Germline V gives CDR1 SGHNT, CDR2 YYREEE (reference sequence). This CDR3 is built from 15 residues. The ends were cut back, 1 base at V and 4 bases at J, with 13 bases in the middle.

CDR3 sequence: CASGERSQETQYF. The CDR3 bases are TGTGCCTCCGGGGAAAGGTCTCAAGAGACCCAGTACTTC. The genes are TRBV10-3 and TRBJ2-5; D might be TRBD2 (5 bases). This CDR3 contains 13 residues. Germline V gene sequence: CDR1 ENHRY, CDR2 SYGVKD. V lost 11 bases and J lost 2, with 15 bases in between.

V and J are TRBV5-1 and TRBJ2-7; 7 bases map to TRBD1. This CDR3 comprises 15 residues. Germline CDR1 and CDR2: SGHRS and YFSETQ. V gave up 0 bases and J gave up 3 bases; unmatched junction bases: 6. CDR3 sequence reads: CASSLGTGPFYEQYF. For the CDR3, the DNA is TGCGCCAGCAGCTTGGGGACAGGCCCTTTCTACGAGCAGTACTTC.

This clone was observed a single time. The J gene is TRBJ2-4, the V gene TRBV27; the match to TRBD2 covers 7 bases. This CDR3 contains 15 residues. Germline V CDR1 and CDR2: MNHEY, SMNVEV (reference sequence). The V segment lost 3 bases and the J segment 1 base; nucleotides outside the gene matches: 3. As DNA, the CDR3 is TGTGCCAGCAGTTTGGCGGGAGTGGCCAAAAACATTCAGTACTTC. Amino acids: CASSLAGVAKNIQYF.

The chain uses TRBV29-1 and TRBJ1-1, with unresolved D. This CDR3 is 12 amino acids long. V gave up 6 bases and J gave up 1 base, with 9 bases separating them. Looked up from germline, CDR1 is SQVTM and CDR2 is ANQGSEA. Written as DNA, the CDR3 is TGCAGCGTCATTGGCGGGAACACTGAAGCTTTCTTT. It specifies CSVIGGNTEAFF. The full variable domain, in which reference TRBV29-1 and TRBJ1-1 provide the parts outside the CDR3, is SAVISQKPSRDICQRGTSLTIQCQVDSQVTMMFWYRQQPGQSLTLIATANQGSEATYESGFVIDKFPISRPNLTFSTLTVSNMSPEDSSIYLCSVIGGNTEAFFGQGTRLTVV.

V usage is TRBV28 and J usage is TRBJ2-7; TRBD2 matches at 12 bases. J gave up 5 bases and V 4 bases, and 9 bases lay outside the gene matches. This CDR3 has 16 residues. Germline V CDR1 and CDR2: MDHEN, SYDVKM. CDR3 DNA sequence: TGTGCCAGCAGTTCAACCACAACTAGCGGGAGGAACGAGCAGTACTTC. As protein: CASSSTTTSGRNEQYF.

The gene calls are TRBV28 and TRBJ2-5, with 11 bases identical to TRBD2. The V and J ends lost 5 bases and 3 bases, in that order; junction bases with no gene match: 5. Germline V gene sequence: CDR1 MDHEN, CDR2 SYDVKM. This CDR3 is 15 amino acids long. The CDR3 DNA sequence: TGTGCCAGCAGTCCTCTTAGCGGGAGGGAAGAGACCCAGTACTTC. As protein: CASSPLSGREETQYF.

The gene calls are TRBV28 and TRBJ2-7; 7 bases match TRBD2. V shed 8 bases, J shed 9 bases, and the junction held 10 bases outside the gene matches. The length of the CDR3 is 12 residues. CDR1 is MDHEN and CDR2 is SYDVKM in the germline V gene. CDR3 DNA sequence: TGTGCCAGCGGATCGACTAGCCAAGTGCAGTACTTC. This gives the protein CASGSTSQVQYF.

This clone was observed a single time. The CDR3 loop is CASSKQEAGRTEAFF. The DNA of the CDR3 is TGTGCCAGCAGCAAACAAGAGGCAGGGAGGACTGAAGCTTTCTTT. The V and J genes are TRBV21-1 and TRBJ1-1. TRBV21-1 is given as a pseudogene. The CDR3 sequence is 15 residues long.

The CDR3 loop is CASSVGGGAYNEQFF. CDR3 coding DNA: TGTGCCAGCAGCGTAGGAGGGGGCGCCTACAATGAGCAGTTCTTC. The chain joins TRBV9 to TRBJ2-1; TRBD1 aligns across 7 bases. The CDR3 is made up of 15 amino acids. V lost 0 bases, J lost 2 bases, and 2 bases stayed unmatched. Germline assignment: CDR1 SGDLS and CDR2 YYNGEE.

This sequence joins TRBV5-1 and TRBJ2-1; TRBD1 matches at 9 bases. V dropped 2 bases and J dropped 0; count of bases not matched to a gene: 6. CDR1 is SGHRS, CDR2 YFSETQ, per germline. The CDR3 runs 17 residues. CDR3 nucleotides: TGCGCCAGCAGCTTCGGACAGGGGCTCAGCTCCTACAATGAGCAGTTCTTC. Residues: CASSFGQGLSSYNEQFF.